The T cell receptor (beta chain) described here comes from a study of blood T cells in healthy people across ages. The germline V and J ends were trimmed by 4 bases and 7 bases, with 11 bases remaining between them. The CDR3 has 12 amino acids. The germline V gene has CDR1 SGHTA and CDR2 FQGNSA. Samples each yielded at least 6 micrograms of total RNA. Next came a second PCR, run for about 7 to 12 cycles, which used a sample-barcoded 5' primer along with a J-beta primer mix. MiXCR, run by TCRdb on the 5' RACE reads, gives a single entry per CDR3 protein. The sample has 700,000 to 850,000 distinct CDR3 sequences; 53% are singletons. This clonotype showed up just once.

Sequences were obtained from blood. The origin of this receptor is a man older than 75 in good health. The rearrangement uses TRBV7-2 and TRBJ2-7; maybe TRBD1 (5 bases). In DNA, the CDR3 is TGTGCCAGCAGCTCGTGGGGCCGGGAGCAGTACTTC. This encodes CASSSWGREQYF.